The clone carrying this T cell receptor (beta chain) has a handful of counts. This specimen belongs to a study of T-cell memory formation after mild COVID-19. The CDR3 runs to 14 residues. Trimming cost V 3 bases and J 5 bases; bases outside gene matches: 9. Germline lookup yields CDR1 SQVTM and CDR2 ANQGSEA. A single record per CDR3 protein comes from TCRdb applying MiXCR to the 5' RACE reads. The data hold fewer than 200,000 distinct CDR3 sequences, with roughly 23% observed a single time. Sequenced input: PBMCs or a T cell subset sorted from them (not recorded which). The chain uses TRBV29-1 and TRBJ1-1; TRBD1 aligns across 7 bases. The sequence was obtained from an adult woman who had mild COVID-19 (a few samples of this study predate the infection). Cell type and time point are not known. DNA of the CDR3: TGCAGCGTTGAGGTAGAGGGGGCTTGGACTGAAGCTTTCTTT. As protein: CSVEVEGAWTEAFF.